This TCR beta chain was identified in a study of Tregs in tolerant kidney transplant recipients. After removal of 4 bases from V and 5 bases from J, the junction contained 8 bases not matched to a gene. The CDR3 is 14 residues long. CDR1 is SGHTS, CDR2 YDEGEE, per germline. Data came from immunoSEQ multiplex PCR; TCRdb stores just in-frame clones and leaves some out. The sample shows 120,000 or so clones, about 90% of them seen only once. With respect to this clone: Its target is unknown.

Unstimulated regulatory T cells (CD4+CD25+CD127-), CD4+CD25- non-regulatory cells, CD4 and CD8 cells were FACS-sorted from thawed PBMCs. The study, taken as a whole, reports: Activated donor B cell expansion appeared to reveal the most relevant donor-specific TCRbeta repertoire. Few patients were studied, so findings need validation in larger groups. Biological reproducibility was not directly addressed in this study.

This chain connects TRBV5-8 to TRBJ1-2, with TRBD1 identical over 7 bases. This clonotype was obtained from a human donor in good health. Sequencing was carried out using CD4+ T cells from blood. DNA of the CDR3: TGTGCCAGCAGCCTCAGGGGGTTGGGGTATGGCTACACCTTC. Translated: CASSLRGLGYGYTF.